The rows below give T cell receptor beta chains drawn from one sample of a study of T cells in Graves' hyperthyroidism and ophthalmopathy. Via MiXCR, TCRdb re-called the multiplex PCR reads, giving one row per CDR3 protein. Of roughly 380,000 distinct CDR3 sequences listed, roughly 19% are singletons. The sequencing input was blood. The source of these receptors is a woman aged 18-29 years with Graves' hyperthyroidism. The CDR3 runs from the conserved cysteine through the conserved F or W. A D gene is named only where the DNA matches it firmly. Clone size, where shown, is once, few, many, or a class for clones that have expanded.

d_call clone_size j_call v_call cdr3_aa cdr3_nt
NA NA TRBJ1-5 TRBV12-3/TRBV12-4 CASSPTSEGGQPQHF TGTGCCAGCAGCCCTACAAGTGAAGGAGGTCAGCCCCAGCATTTT
TRBD2 many TRBJ2-5 TRBV28 CASSSPGGRETQYF TGTGCCAGCAGTTCCCCCGGCGGGAGAGAGACCCAGTACTTC
TRBD2 NA TRBJ2-2 TRBV20-1 CSARDAFGLAANTGELFF TGCAGTGCTAGAGATGCCTTTGGTCTAGCGGCAAACACCGGGGAGCTGTTTTTT
NA many TRBJ1-1 TRBV30 CAWSLQGVTEAFF TGTGCCTGGAGTCTACAAGGGGTTACTGAAGCTTTCTTT
NA few TRBJ2-7 TRBV27 CASSLRPWLSQSYEQYF TGTGCCAGCAGTTTAAGACCATGGCTTTCGCAATCCTACGAGCAGTACTTC
TRBD1 many TRBJ1-1 TRBV28 CASRPGTGIEAFF TGTGCCAGCAGACCCGGGACAGGGATTGAAGCTTTCTTT
TRBD2 many TRBJ2-7 TRBV6-5 CASSYSSGTIDEQYF TGTGCCAGCAGTTACTCTTCCGGGACTATCGACGAGCAGTACTTC
NA many TRBJ2-5 TRBV7-8 CASSLVLMGETQYF TGTGCCAGCAGCTTAGTGCTTATGGGGGAGACCCAGTACTTC
NA many TRBJ1-5 TRBV6-2/TRBV6-3 CASTRTGTGNQPQHF TGTGCCAGCACCCGAACCGGGACGGGCAATCAGCCCCAGCATTTT
NA NA TRBJ2-7 TRBV7-8 CANSLAGDSGEQYF TGTGCCAACAGCTTAGCTGGGGATTCGGGCGAGCAGTACTTC
NA many TRBJ1-2 TRBV4-1 CASSHLAHRGRGYGYTF TGCGCCAGCAGCCATCTTGCACATCGGGGGCGCGGCTATGGCTACACCTTC
NA many TRBJ1-2 TRBV27 CASSLSGRPYGYTF TGTGCCAGCAGTTTATCGGGCAGGCCCTATGGCTACACCTTC
TRBD1 many TRBJ2-7 TRBV28 CASSSHRDRAYEQYF TGTGCCAGCAGTTCCCACCGGGACAGGGCCTACGAGCAGTACTTC